This T cell receptor (beta chain) is from a study of cytomegalovirus exposure and HLA in healthy donors. Study outcomes and limitations: Analysis performed later showed TCR beta chains linked to HLA being more clonally expanded than equally common others. Reportedly, cytomegalovirus status was diagnosed with high sensitivity and specificity. Within an earlier analysis, most TCR beta V segments proved productive either about 87% or about 30% of the time. The majority of TCR sequences were rare, yet some public TCRs appeared in many donors.

The PCR contained 60 Vbeta and 13 Jbeta primers. The assay was immunoSEQ multiplex PCR, and TCRdb's table has in-frame clones only and misses some. The sample yields hundreds of thousands of clones, around 80% seen once. A note on this clone: As yet, its antigen is unknown.

The sequenced material came from PBMCs. The clonotype comes from a man between 18 and 29 years old in good health and CMV-seronegative.

In nucleotides, the CDR3 is TGTGCCAGCAAAGGCGGGAGGGCTTACGAGCAGTACTTC. It is translated as CASKGGRAYEQYF. J is TRBJ2-7 and V is TRBV25-1, with 9 bases fitting TRBD2. The V segment lost 7 bases and the J segment 4 bases; nucleotides outside the gene matches: 5. Per germline, CDR1 MGHDK and CDR2 SYGVNS. The CDR3 runs 13 residues.